This TCR beta chain was captured by sequencing in a study of T cells in localized non-small cell lung cancer. The table came from immunoSEQ multiplex PCR; TCRdb's copy has only in-frame clones and leaves some out. The sample holds roughly 34,000 clones; 86% are singletons and the top ten take less than 5%. Germline CDR1 is SEHNR and CDR2 is FQNEAQ (reference sequence). CDR3 length equals 15 residues. Trimming shortened V by 1 base and J by 1 base, and 10 bases separated the two germline ends. Study results and caveats: Adjacent lung exhibited a median of approximately 59 among the 100 most abundant tumor clones.

As to this clone: Its target is not known.

J is TRBJ1-1 and V is TRBV7-9; a possible D gene is TRBD1 (5 bases). The clonotype was recovered from a male donor older than 55 with stage III lung adenocarcinoma. This specimen was peripheral blood, taken before any cancer treatment. The CDR3 region is CASSLGGGGNTEAFF. CDR3 sequence (DNA): TGTGCCAGCAGCTTAGGGGGGGGAGGGAACACTGAAGCTTTCTTT.